This is a list of T cell receptor beta chains from one sample in a study of CD8 T cells in ankylosing spondylitis. TCRdb recomputed calls from the 5' RACE reads with MiXCR, one row per CDR3 protein. Among 700,000 to 850,000 distinct CDR3 sequences, approximately 12% were seen once, and the ten largest hold around 0.51%. The sequenced sample consisted of blood, either unsorted or a sorted T cell fraction (not recorded which). The receptors originated from a male donor with ankylosing spondylitis. The CDR3 runs from the conserved cysteine through the conserved F or W. The D gene is left open where the match is weak. A row's size may be missing; if present it is once, few, many or a size class.

13,NA,TRBV6-1,TRBJ1-5,few,CASRDTYNQPQHF,TGTGCCAGCAGGGACACCTACAATCAGCCCCAGCATTTT
12,NA,TRBV20-1,TRBJ1-1,NA,CSATLRGGEAFF,TGCAGTGCGACCCTGAGGGGAGGTGAAGCTTTCTTT
15,TRBD1,TRBV7-3,TRBJ2-3,NA,CASSGLGTGGDTQYF,TGTGCCAGCAGCGGTCTCGGGACAGGGGGAGATACGCAGTATTTT
12,NA,TRBV6-1,TRBJ2-7,NA,CASSEHGYEQYF,TGTGCCAGCAGTGAACACGGATACGAGCAGTACTTC
16,TRBD1,TRBV20-1,TRBJ2-7,NA,CSARPIRDRPPGEQYF,TGCAGTGCTAGACCAATCCGGGACAGGCCTCCGGGCGAGCAGTACTTC
12,NA,TRBV6-5,TRBJ2-7,NA,CASTGGTYEQYF,TGTGCCAGCACAGGGGGGACCTACGAGCAGTACTTC
14,TRBD2,TRBV2,TRBJ2-5,many,CASTPGLVQETQYF,TGTGCCAGCACACCTGGACTAGTTCAAGAGACCCAGTACTTC
14,NA,TRBV12-3/TRBV12-4,TRBJ1-5,NA,CASNKQGLGQPQHF,TGTGCCAGCAATAAGCAGGGATTAGGGCAGCCCCAGCATTTT
15,NA,TRBV5-4,TRBJ2-5,NA,CASSSMNWYQETQYF,TGTGCCAGCAGCTCCATGAACTGGTACCAAGAGACCCAGTACTTC
12,NA,TRBV5-1,TRBJ1-1,once,CVSSFPQGEAFF,TGCGTCAGCAGCTTTCCCCAGGGCGAAGCTTTCTTT
17,NA,TRBV12-3/TRBV12-4,TRBJ2-1,few,CASSRSGTLSRDNEQFF,TGTGCCAGCAGTCGATCCGGGACCCTCAGCCGGGACAATGAGCAGTTCTTC
15,NA,TRBV11-2,TRBJ2-6,NA,CASSMTGSGANVLTF,TGTGCCAGCAGCATGACAGGCTCTGGGGCCAACGTCCTGACTTTC
16,TRBD1,TRBV7-2,TRBJ1-5,NA,CASSLYPQGTGQPQHF,TGTGCCAGCAGCTTATATCCGCAGGGGACAGGACAGCCCCAGCATTTT
14,NA,TRBV12-3/TRBV12-4,TRBJ1-1,many,CASSPDPGNAEAFF,TGTGCCAGCAGCCCGGACCCGGGTAACGCTGAAGCTTTCTTT
17,TRBD2,TRBV29-1,TRBJ2-5,many,CSVLGTSGGGPVETQYF,TGCAGCGTCCTCGGGACTAGCGGGGGGGGCCCCGTGGAGACCCAGTACTTC
11,NA,TRBV20-1,TRBJ1-1,few,CSARTDTEAFF,TGCAGTGCTAGAACCGACACTGAAGCTTTCTTT
15,NA,TRBV12-2,TRBJ1-2,NA,CASRLGPRKDDGYTF,TGTGCAAGTCGCCTGGGCCCAAGGAAAGACGATGGCTACACCTTC
11,NA,TRBV13,TRBJ2-1,few,CASSLGLEQFF,TGTGCCAGCAGCTTAGGACTAGAGCAGTTCTTC
14,NA,TRBV20-1,TRBJ2-3,few,CSATRHRIGDTQYF,TGCAGTGCAACTCGCCACCGAATTGGAGATACGCAGTATTTT
12,NA,TRBV7-9,TRBJ1-2,once,CASSVGRDGYTF,TGTGCCAGCAGCGTAGGAAGAGATGGCTACACCTTC
14,NA,TRBV24-1,TRBJ1-5,few,CATSAFGVNQPQHF,TGTGCCACCAGTGCCTTTGGGGTGAATCAGCCCCAGCATTTT
15,NA,TRBV4-3,TRBJ1-4,NA,CASSQDGQKNEKLFF,TGCGCCAGCAGCCAAGATGGACAGAAGAATGAAAAACTGTTTTTT
13,NA,TRBV20-1,TRBJ2-2,few,CSVGRGDTGELFF,TGCAGTGTCGGAAGGGGAGACACCGGGGAGCTGTTTTTT
13,NA,TRBV10-3,TRBJ2-3,many,CATQEHSTDTQYF,TGTGCCACCCAAGAACACTCCACAGATACGCAGTATTTT
14,TRBD2,TRBV20-1,TRBJ2-7,many,CSAGTGTRNTEQYF,TGCAGTGCTGGTACCGGGACTAGAAATACCGAGCAGTACTTC
15,NA,TRBV7-8,TRBJ2-1,NA,CASTERQGVYNEQFF,TGTGCCAGCACCGAGCGTCAGGGTGTTTACAATGAGCAGTTCTTC
14,TRBD1,TRBV29-1,TRBJ1-2,many,CSVPRRGRDYGYTF,TGCAGCGTCCCTCGGAGGGGGCGAGACTATGGCTACACCTTC
14,NA,TRBV6-2/TRBV6-3,TRBJ2-5,NA,CASRGTLYQETQYF,TGTGCCAGCAGGGGGACTTTGTACCAAGAGACCCAGTACTTC
12,NA,TRBV5-1,TRBJ2-7,NA,CASSRGAEQQYF,TGCGCCAGCAGCCGAGGAGCCGAGCAACAGTACTTC
15,NA,TRBV6-5,TRBJ2-7,NA,CASSYSRRSRHEQYF,TGTGCCAGCAGTTACTCGAGAAGATCTCGCCACGAGCAGTACTTC
15,NA,TRBV29-1,TRBJ2-1,many,CSGGLTIDMYNEQFF,TGCAGCGGCGGCCTGACTATCGACATGTACAATGAGCAGTTCTTC
14,NA,TRBV7-9,TRBJ2-1,NA,CARVDYRSYNEQFF,TGTGCCAGAGTGGACTACCGCTCCTACAATGAGCAGTTCTTC
16,NA,TRBV6-1,TRBJ2-4,NA,CASRRGYDVGKNIQYF,TGTGCCAGCAGGCGTGGGTACGATGTTGGCAAAAACATTCAGTACTTC
13,NA,TRBV2,TRBJ2-5,NA,CASSEQVGETQYF,TGTGCCAGCAGTGAACAAGTGGGAGAGACCCAGTACTTC
13,NA,TRBV3-1,TRBJ2-7,NA,CASSRRGFHEQYF,TGTGCCAGCAGCCGGAGGGGCTTCCACGAGCAGTACTTC
15,NA,TRBV10-3,TRBJ2-7,NA,CAISETRAFSYEQYF,TGTGCCATCAGTGAGACCAGGGCGTTCTCCTACGAGCAGTACTTC
16,NA,TRBV7-9,TRBJ2-1,few,CASSLRFSDSPTEQFF,TGTGCCAGCAGCTTAAGGTTCAGCGACAGCCCCACGGAGCAGTTCTTC
13,TRBD1,TRBV20-1,TRBJ2-7,few,CSIHGDSPYEQYF,TGCAGCATCCACGGGGACAGCCCCTACGAGCAGTACTTC
14,NA,TRBV29-1,TRBJ1-1,few,CSANRVLLNTEAFF,TGCAGCGCGAACAGGGTCCTCCTGAACACTGAAGCTTTCTTT
13,TRBD2,TRBV20-1,TRBJ2-7,few,CSAGKRERYEQYF,TGCAGTGCTGGCAAGCGGGAGCGGTACGAGCAGTACTTC
12,NA,TRBV9,TRBJ2-5,many,CASSYLEETQYF,TGTGCCAGCTCCTACTTGGAAGAGACCCAGTACTTC
14,NA,TRBV20-1,TRBJ2-3,few,CSARSQGFPDTQYF,TGCAGTGCTAGATCGCAGGGTTTCCCAGATACGCAGTATTTT
11,NA,TRBV20-1,TRBJ2-3,NA,CSATALQAQYF,TGCAGTGCTACCGCCCTTCAGGCGCAGTATTTT
14,NA,TRBV5-1,TRBJ1-1,NA,CASAVTPGNTEAFF,TGCGCCAGCGCGGTAACCCCTGGAAACACTGAAGCTTTCTTT
14,NA,TRBV7-2,TRBJ1-5,NA,CASSLVQSNQPQHF,TGTGCCAGCAGCTTAGTACAGAGCAATCAGCCCCAGCATTTT
17,TRBD2,TRBV7-2,TRBJ2-3,NA,CASSPARLAGGGDTQYF,TGTGCCAGCAGCCCAGCTCGACTAGCGGGGGGGGGAGATACGCAGTATTTT
16,NA,TRBV12-3/TRBV12-4,TRBJ2-1,many,CASSPRGSGSYNEQFF,TGTGCCAGCAGTCCTCGGGGTAGCGGCTCCTACAATGAGCAGTTCTTC
15,NA,TRBV29-1,TRBJ2-1,many,CSVETRLSSYNEQFF,TGCAGCGTTGAAACCCGCTTAAGCTCCTACAATGAGCAGTTCTTC
14,TRBD1,TRBV20-1,TRBJ1-6,NA,CSAAGGAGNSPLHF,TGCAGTGCTGCAGGGGGCGCGGGGAATTCACCCCTCCACTTT
13,NA,TRBV29-1,TRBJ2-1,many,CSAGVERRNEQFF,TGCAGCGCTGGGGTTGAAAGGAGGAATGAGCAGTTCTTC
14,TRBD1,TRBV20-1,TRBJ1-6,NA,CSARQGAFGSPLHF,TGCAGTGCTAGGCAGGGGGCGTTTGGTTCACCCCTCCACTTT
15,NA,TRBV15,TRBJ2-7,few,CATSRDPTSSYEQYF,TGTGCCACCAGCAGAGATCCAACGAGCTCCTACGAGCAGTACTTC
15,TRBD2,TRBV4-1,TRBJ2-5,NA,CASSSGGRTWETQYF,TGCGCCAGCAGCTCGGGGGGGCGGACCTGGGAGACCCAGTACTTC
14,NA,TRBV20-1,TRBJ1-2,few,CSARARPHIYGYTF,TGCAGTGCTAGAGCTCGACCCCATATCTATGGCTACACCTTC
15,TRBD1,TRBV7-2,TRBJ2-7,NA,CASSLVPDRVYEQYF,TGTGCCAGCAGCTTGGTCCCGGACAGGGTTTACGAGCAGTACTTC
14,NA,TRBV9,TRBJ2-3,few,CASSALGYTDTQYF,TGTGCCAGCAGCGCCCTCGGTTACACAGATACGCAGTATTTT